This TCR beta chain was profiled in a study of CD8 T cells in ankylosing spondylitis. Findings of the study overall: Disease-linked clones had a CD8+ phenotype and relatively low frequency in peripheral blood. One TCR beta motif, made up of roughly 8 highly homologous variants, appeared characteristic of ankylosing spondylitis blood. Matched synovial fluid from ankylosing spondylitis patients was reported to be enriched for disease-linked clones.

Each CDR3 protein gets one entry after TCRdb re-called the 5' RACE reads with MiXCR. The sample holds about 180,000 distinct CDR3 sequences, approximately 9.9% seen once. This clonotype appeared a few times. Its antigen is not known. Material for sequencing was blood, either unsorted or a sorted T cell fraction (not recorded which). The clonotype comes from a female donor with ankylosing spondylitis or in good health (not recorded which).

For the CDR3, the DNA is TGTGCCAGCAGTTACTCCCAAGGGAACTCCTACAATGAGCAGTTCTTC. It yields the protein CASSYSQGNSYNEQFF. The V gene is TRBV6-5, the J gene TRBJ2-1; D remains ambiguous. CDR1 and CDR2 from the germline V gene are MNHEY and SVGAGI. The CDR3 extends over 16 amino acids. Trimming stripped 0 bases from V and 0 bases from J, with 9 bases between.